The clone carrying this T cell receptor beta chain showed up just once. Its antigen is still unknown. These data originate in a study of PD-1 blockade in classical Hodgkin lymphoma. Broader study findings: No one has yet defined what causes the repertoire differences, which may be disease activity or prior therapy. Relative to healthy donors, newly diagnosed patients reportedly had lower baseline TCR diversity, which was reported as lower still in relapsed/refractory patients. TCR diversity in CD4+, not CD8+, cells rose significantly by C4D1. Complete responders possessed baseline diversity comparable to newly diagnosed patients.

All trial patients relapsed after autologous stem cell transplantation. Measured with immunoSEQ multiplex PCR; TCRdb has only the in-frame clones, and not every one. The table includes roughly 150,000 clones, 78% detected once. The CDR3 has 18 residues. Losses at the gene ends were 5 bases for V and 0 bases for J; bases not matched to a gene: 13. CDR1 is LNHDA, CDR2 SQIVND, per germline (reference sequence). This TCR derives from a human donor with classical Hodgkin lymphoma. The V call is TRBV19, the J call TRBJ1-5; 7 nucleotides line up with TRBD1. The specimen comprised peripheral blood mononuclear cells (PBMCs), sampled before the second cycle of nivolumab. The CDR3 reads CASSLARGSLYSNQPQHF. Written as DNA, the CDR3 is TGTGCCAGTAGTTTGGCCAGGGGGAGCTTGTATAGCAATCAGCCCCAGCATTTT.